Each of the 6 T cell receptor beta chains below was sequenced from the same sample in a study of PD-1 blockade in classical Hodgkin lymphoma (TCRdb year 2020). Libraries were made using the immunoSEQ multiplex PCR assay. Imported from immuneACCESS, the table was reduced by TCRdb to in-frame sequences with V and J called. These copies leave out some clones; in studies compared against another copy, an unresolved V gene accounts for under half, and the cause of the remainder is not known. The sample yields 30,000 to 35,000 clones; 80% to 95% were counted once. 0.2% to 0.3% of the sample belongs to the ten largest clones. What this sample's time point label stands for: cycle 1 day 1 (C1D1), immediately before nivolumab initiation. Every trial patient had relapsed following autologous stem cell transplantation, and prior brentuximab vedotin exposure was what differed among cohorts A, B and C. A Miltenyi CD4+ T cell isolation kit was used for magnetic negative selection to purify CD4+ T cells from thawed PBMCs.

Sequencing used CD4+ T cells from blood, obtained at baseline. Every receptor here comes from a human donor with classical Hodgkin lymphoma.

The chain carries TRBV7-2 and TRBJ2-3, with D perhaps assigned TRBD1 or TRBD2 (6 bases each). Germline loops: CDR1 SGHTA, CDR2 FQGNSA. V was shortened by 1 base and J by 7 bases, with 12 bases between the two germline ends. CDR3 size: 14 residues. As DNA, the CDR3 is TGTGCCAGCAGCTTAGACGGGGGCGGAAATACGCAGTATTTT. Amino acids: CASSLDGGGNTQYF. The full variable domain, its missing parts supplied by reference TRBV7-2 and TRBJ2-3, is GAGVSQSPSNKVTEKGKDVELRCDPISGHTALYWYRQSLGQGLEFLIYFQGNSAPDKSGLPSDRFSAERTGGSVSTLTIQRTQQEDSAVYLCASSLDGGGNTQYFGPGTRLTVL.

The chain combines TRBV29-1 with TRBJ1-2, with a possible D match to TRBD1 (5 bases). Deletions cut 3 bases from V and 8 bases from J, with 7 bases between. Looked up from germline, CDR1 is SQVTM and CDR2 is ANQGSEA. There are 10 residues in the CDR3. CDR3 region: CSVDWGGYTF. CDR3 nucleotide sequence: TGCAGCGTTGACTGGGGCGGCTACACCTTC.

V and J are TRBV28 and TRBJ2-7; possible D gene TRBD1, 5 bases. V was cut by 9 bases and J by 3 bases, with 18 bases left in between. The CDR3 contains 14 residues. CDR1 MDHEN and CDR2 SYDVKM come from the germline V gene. In DNA, the CDR3 is TGTGCCAGTTTAAAAAGGGGCAGAAGCTACGAGCAGTACTTC. Its translation is CASLKRGRSYEQYF. Full variable domain (outside the CDR3, taken from reference TRBV28 and TRBJ2-7): DVKVTQSSRYLVKRTGEKVFLECVQDMDHENMFWYRQDPGLGLRLIYFSYDVKMKEKGDIPEGYSVSREKKERFSLILESASTNQTSMYLCASLKRGRSYEQYFGPGTRLTVT.

The rearrangement uses TRBV5-1 and TRBJ2-2; 8 nucleotides agree with TRBD1. Losses at the gene ends were 0 bases for V and 3 bases for J; bases not matched to a gene: 10. Germline CDR1 reads SGHRS; CDR2 reads YFSETQ. The CDR3 is made up of 18 amino acids. CDR3 residues: CASSLDYWTGRYTGELFF. The CDR3 nucleotides read TGCGCCAGCAGCTTGGACTATTGGACAGGGCGATACACCGGGGAGCTGTTTTTT. The variable domain in full, completed from reference TRBV5-1 and TRBJ2-2, reads KAGVTQTPRYLIKTRGQQVTLSCSPISGHRSVSWYQQTPGQGLQFLFEYFSETQRNKGNFPGRFSGRQFSNSRSEMNVSTLELGDSALYLCASSLDYWTGRYTGELFFGEGSRLTVL.

This chain joins TRBV10-2 and TRBJ2-3; D unclear. This CDR3 comprises 16 residues. V lost 2 bases to trimming and J lost 2 bases, with 14 bases between them. The germline V gene encodes CDR1 WSHSY and CDR2 SAAADI. The CDR3 protein is CASSEGPGRLTDTQYF. For the CDR3, the DNA is TGCGCCAGCAGTGAGGGCCCGGGCCGACTCACAGATACGCAGTATTTT.

CDR3 nucleotides: TGTGCCAGCAGCTTAGGGTGGGCAAGGGCCAGAGGGAGTGAAGCTTTCTTT. Protein: CASSLGWARARGSEAFF. The chain has TRBV7-8 and TRBJ1-1; D unclear. The V end lost 1 base, the J end lost 7 bases, and 22 bases lay between the germline ends. CDR3 length: 17 amino acids. The germline gives CDR1 SGHVS, CDR2 FQNEAQ.